The entry below gives a single T cell receptor beta chain sequence along with its context. In this sample, this clone turned up once. There is no known antigen for this receptor. Base qualities are not recorded, but no much larger clone differs from it by a single base. The immunoSEQ Assay, a bias-controlled multiplex PCR, was used to amplify TCRbeta CDR3 regions from genomic DNA. Concerning the study's data processing: The number of nucleated cells in each sample was estimated from the amplification of reference gene primers within the assay. To quantify the absolute abundance of each unique TCRbeta CDR3 rearrangement, sequence reads were collapsed and filtered. For each sample, productive Simpson clonality was calculated by taking the square root of Simpson's diversity index across productive rearrangements. Not all clones reach the TCRdb copy of this immuneACCESS table, which keeps in-frame sequences only. Checked studies attribute under half of the gap to unresolved V genes and leave the rest unexplained. V and J calls and clone size come straight from that table; D and trimming were deduced from the DNA. In this sample the table shows 70,000 to 80,000 clones, approximately 86% of which occur a single time. The ten largest clones add up to 10% to 15% of the sample.

Whole blood was collected in K2EDTA tubes by collaborating institutions according to the institutions' own protocols. For TCRbeta analysis, collaborators shipped samples as frozen whole blood, isolated PBMCs, or DNA extracted from either of those sample types. V loses 0 bases, J loses 2 bases, and the germline ends lie 14 bases apart. The germline V gene (reference sequence) supplies CDR1 SGHNT and CDR2 YYREEE. Including the terminal cysteine and phenylalanine, the CDR3 comprises 16 residues. Only the CDR3 DNA stays, 48 bases, in frame from base 1. The data belong to a study of blood T cell repertoires in COVID-19 (TCRdb year 2020). Study-wide context: Collaborator samples came from the United States, Italy and Spain and covered acute and convalescent phases of COVID-19. The material from the prospective study consisted of cDNA or gDNA derived from T cells, B-cell-depleted T cells, or PBMCs. Deeply sampled blood TCRbeta repertoires from subjects exposed to, actively infected with, or recovered from COVID-19 were included in the dataset. A freely available public database, intended as a resource for researchers studying the immune response to SARS-CoV-2, is where the repertoires were released. The samples were drawn from two sources: the first 160 participants of the ongoing ImmuneRACE study, and approximately 1,300 subjects contributed by 6 global collaborators. Sample metadata almost always included a de-identified subject ID, COVID-19 status, age in years and sex. Where available, HLA class I and class II types were obtained from metadata supplied by the sample provider rather than from assay-based typing. Broad study findings and their caveats: The quantity of clinical and demographic metadata differed by source and by participant and was supplied without curation.

Sequenced sample: peripheral blood. The source of this sequence is a woman between 55 and 75 years old with acute or convalescent COVID-19. The chain is encoded by TRBV5-4 joined to TRBJ1-1; tentative D gene TRBD1, with 6 bases matching. The nucleotide sequence is TGTGCCAGCAGCTTGGTATGGGACAACCTTAACACTGAAGCTTTCTTT. The resulting protein is CASSLVWDNLNTEAFF. This CDR3, with the reference TRBV5-4 and TRBJ1-1 proteins standing in past its ends, gives the full variable domain ETGVTQSPTHLIKTRGQQVTLRCSSQSGHNTVSWYQQALGQGPQFIFQYYREEENGRGNFPPRFSGLQFPNYSSELNVNALELDDSALYLCASSLVWDNLNTEAFFGQGTRLTVV.